A single sample is the source of the 3 T cell receptor beta chains below, sequenced in a study of T cell responses to AZD1222 COVID-19 vaccine. The data were produced by immunoSEQ multiplex PCR, yet TCRdb's version contains in-frame clones alone and is incomplete. The sample has about 100,000 clones; around nine tenths are singletons. The sample consisted of peripheral blood, taken on day 0 of AZD1222 vaccination. The source is an adult in good health.

Comments on this clone: Other nucleotide sequences in the sample specify the same CDR3. This sequence joins TRBV27 and TRBJ1-1, with D tentatively TRBD1 (5 bases). CDR3 length: 13 amino acids. Germline-derived CDR1 and CDR2 are MNHEY and SMNVEV (reference sequence). V was clipped by 2 bases and J by 1 base, with 5 bases between them. The CDR3: CASSLGGNTEAFF. The CDR3 bases are TGTGCCAGCAGTTTAGGGGGGAACACTGAAGCTTTCTTT.

V is TRBV3-1 (or the pseudogene TRBV3-2) and J is TRBJ2-1, with TRBD2 matching over 12 bases. Germline CDR1 LGHDT, CDR2 YNNKEL (reference sequence). This CDR3 is built from 18 residues. The ends lost 1 base at V and 6 bases at J; junction bases unmatched: 10. CDR3 bases: TGTGCCAGCAGCCAAGTCCGGCTAGCGGGGGGGCTCAGCAATGAGCAGTTCTTC. Translating gives CASSQVRLAGGLSNEQFF.

The chain employs TRBV5-4 and TRBJ1-2; TRBD1 is a possible D gene (5 bases). Trimming removed 3 bases at V and 9 bases at J, with 18 bases between. Germline assignment: CDR1 SGHNT and CDR2 YYREEE (reference sequence). The CDR3 is 14 amino acids. The CDR3: CASSSGRWRDRYTF. The CDR3 DNA sequence: TGTGCCAGCAGCTCGGGACGGTGGAGAGATCGCTACACCTTC.